This T cell receptor beta chain comes out of a study of monozygotic twins with cystic fibrosis (dated by TCRdb to the early 2020s). Notes on the research overall: Barcoded libraries were prepared from approximately 3 micrograms of fragmented DNA with roughly 16 PCR cycles. Data for three of the twin pairs had been reported previously in another context. TCR beta repertoires were compared within and between 16 monozygotic twin pairs with cystic fibrosis so that genetic influence on V and J gene usage could be assessed. On the day of blood sampling, twins were ranked among approximately 990 cohort participants for weight-for-height and for FEVPerc (FEV1 disease centile). Made up mostly of children and adolescents, the cohort included ten female and six male twin pairs ranging in age from about 2.0 to 36.4 years, with a median of around 9.1 years. The full study reports these points: Monozygotic CF twin pairs shared significantly more nucleotide-identical clonotypes within each pair than unrelated CF individuals shared with one another (P = 0.000026, Mann-Whitney). The greatest similarity to the co-twin was observed for V gene usage in 13 of 16 pairs and for J usage in 8 of 16 pairs, which suggested genetic constraints. The cohort was small, and the number of shared CDR3s showed no association with age, concordance or disease severity. Simpson clonality was found to be generally low (median approximately 0.0096), suggesting a naive-dominated repertoire, although higher clonality was observed in the most severely affected patients.

In the case of this clone: The target of this receptor is not known. No base quality values were provided; no much bigger clone lies one nucleotide off.

The twin pairs came from the European Cystic Fibrosis Twin and Sibling Study Cohort, a cohort that recruited patients from over a hundred CF clinics across 14 European countries. Both zygosity and CFTR genotype were checked in-house, and zygosity was tested with multiplex PCR across nine short tandem repeat loci. Peripheral blood was sampled from each twin, and clinical parameters were recorded on the day of blood sampling. Genomic DNA was isolated from peripheral blood cells with phenol/chloroform and kept in TE buffer at 4 degrees C. V lost 3 bases and J lost 5 bases; the stretch between them is 14 bases long. From cysteine to phenylalanine, the CDR3 is 15 amino acids long. The sequence is cut down to CDR3 DNA, 45 bases in frame from base 1. The germline V gene sets CDR1 to SGDLS and CDR2 to YYNGEE. TCR beta CDR3 regions were amplified by multiplex PCR using the immunoSEQ immune profiling system, following the manufacturer's instructions. Sequencing was performed on an Illumina NextSeq system. Per the source publication's procedure: Sequence data were processed on the immunoSEQ Analyzer platform, and clonality was calculated as the square root of Simpson's index of productive rearrangements. Similarity in V and J usage was quantified by Jensen-Shannon distance, and CDR3 generation probabilities were calculated with OLGA. The immuneACCESS database (August 2020) and VDJdb (December 2020) were searched for shared CDR3 sequences. In TCRdb, the immuneACCESS table is reduced to in-frame sequences with V and J assigned. These tables do not hold every clone; where another copy was compared, an unresolved V gene accounts for under half, and the others remain unexplained. D and trimming were read from the DNA, whereas the V and J calls and clone size are those reported in that table. This sample gives approximately 23,000 clones in total; just under 90% of them show up just once. The ten top clones hold roughly 1.2% of the sample.

The clonotype originates from a woman aged 25 to 39 with cystic fibrosis. Sequencing used blood. In this chain, TRBV9 is recombined with TRBJ2-2; matching of 6 bases hints at TRBD2 as the D gene. The CDR3: CASSGSGTSTGELFF. The nucleotide sequence is given as TGTGCCAGCAGCGGATCGGGGACTTCAACCGGGGAGCTGTTTTTT.